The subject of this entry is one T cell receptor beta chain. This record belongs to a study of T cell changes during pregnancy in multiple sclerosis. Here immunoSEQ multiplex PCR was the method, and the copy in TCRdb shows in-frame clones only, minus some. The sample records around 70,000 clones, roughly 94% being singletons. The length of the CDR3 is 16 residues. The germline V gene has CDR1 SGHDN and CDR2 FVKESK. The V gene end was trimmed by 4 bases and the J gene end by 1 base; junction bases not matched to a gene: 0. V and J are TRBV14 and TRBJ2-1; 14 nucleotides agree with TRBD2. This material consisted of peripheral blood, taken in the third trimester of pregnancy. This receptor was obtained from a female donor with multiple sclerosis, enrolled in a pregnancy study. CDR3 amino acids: CASSRTSGGSYNEQFF. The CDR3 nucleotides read TGTGCCAGCAGCCGGACTAGCGGGGGGTCCTACAATGAGCAGTTCTTC.